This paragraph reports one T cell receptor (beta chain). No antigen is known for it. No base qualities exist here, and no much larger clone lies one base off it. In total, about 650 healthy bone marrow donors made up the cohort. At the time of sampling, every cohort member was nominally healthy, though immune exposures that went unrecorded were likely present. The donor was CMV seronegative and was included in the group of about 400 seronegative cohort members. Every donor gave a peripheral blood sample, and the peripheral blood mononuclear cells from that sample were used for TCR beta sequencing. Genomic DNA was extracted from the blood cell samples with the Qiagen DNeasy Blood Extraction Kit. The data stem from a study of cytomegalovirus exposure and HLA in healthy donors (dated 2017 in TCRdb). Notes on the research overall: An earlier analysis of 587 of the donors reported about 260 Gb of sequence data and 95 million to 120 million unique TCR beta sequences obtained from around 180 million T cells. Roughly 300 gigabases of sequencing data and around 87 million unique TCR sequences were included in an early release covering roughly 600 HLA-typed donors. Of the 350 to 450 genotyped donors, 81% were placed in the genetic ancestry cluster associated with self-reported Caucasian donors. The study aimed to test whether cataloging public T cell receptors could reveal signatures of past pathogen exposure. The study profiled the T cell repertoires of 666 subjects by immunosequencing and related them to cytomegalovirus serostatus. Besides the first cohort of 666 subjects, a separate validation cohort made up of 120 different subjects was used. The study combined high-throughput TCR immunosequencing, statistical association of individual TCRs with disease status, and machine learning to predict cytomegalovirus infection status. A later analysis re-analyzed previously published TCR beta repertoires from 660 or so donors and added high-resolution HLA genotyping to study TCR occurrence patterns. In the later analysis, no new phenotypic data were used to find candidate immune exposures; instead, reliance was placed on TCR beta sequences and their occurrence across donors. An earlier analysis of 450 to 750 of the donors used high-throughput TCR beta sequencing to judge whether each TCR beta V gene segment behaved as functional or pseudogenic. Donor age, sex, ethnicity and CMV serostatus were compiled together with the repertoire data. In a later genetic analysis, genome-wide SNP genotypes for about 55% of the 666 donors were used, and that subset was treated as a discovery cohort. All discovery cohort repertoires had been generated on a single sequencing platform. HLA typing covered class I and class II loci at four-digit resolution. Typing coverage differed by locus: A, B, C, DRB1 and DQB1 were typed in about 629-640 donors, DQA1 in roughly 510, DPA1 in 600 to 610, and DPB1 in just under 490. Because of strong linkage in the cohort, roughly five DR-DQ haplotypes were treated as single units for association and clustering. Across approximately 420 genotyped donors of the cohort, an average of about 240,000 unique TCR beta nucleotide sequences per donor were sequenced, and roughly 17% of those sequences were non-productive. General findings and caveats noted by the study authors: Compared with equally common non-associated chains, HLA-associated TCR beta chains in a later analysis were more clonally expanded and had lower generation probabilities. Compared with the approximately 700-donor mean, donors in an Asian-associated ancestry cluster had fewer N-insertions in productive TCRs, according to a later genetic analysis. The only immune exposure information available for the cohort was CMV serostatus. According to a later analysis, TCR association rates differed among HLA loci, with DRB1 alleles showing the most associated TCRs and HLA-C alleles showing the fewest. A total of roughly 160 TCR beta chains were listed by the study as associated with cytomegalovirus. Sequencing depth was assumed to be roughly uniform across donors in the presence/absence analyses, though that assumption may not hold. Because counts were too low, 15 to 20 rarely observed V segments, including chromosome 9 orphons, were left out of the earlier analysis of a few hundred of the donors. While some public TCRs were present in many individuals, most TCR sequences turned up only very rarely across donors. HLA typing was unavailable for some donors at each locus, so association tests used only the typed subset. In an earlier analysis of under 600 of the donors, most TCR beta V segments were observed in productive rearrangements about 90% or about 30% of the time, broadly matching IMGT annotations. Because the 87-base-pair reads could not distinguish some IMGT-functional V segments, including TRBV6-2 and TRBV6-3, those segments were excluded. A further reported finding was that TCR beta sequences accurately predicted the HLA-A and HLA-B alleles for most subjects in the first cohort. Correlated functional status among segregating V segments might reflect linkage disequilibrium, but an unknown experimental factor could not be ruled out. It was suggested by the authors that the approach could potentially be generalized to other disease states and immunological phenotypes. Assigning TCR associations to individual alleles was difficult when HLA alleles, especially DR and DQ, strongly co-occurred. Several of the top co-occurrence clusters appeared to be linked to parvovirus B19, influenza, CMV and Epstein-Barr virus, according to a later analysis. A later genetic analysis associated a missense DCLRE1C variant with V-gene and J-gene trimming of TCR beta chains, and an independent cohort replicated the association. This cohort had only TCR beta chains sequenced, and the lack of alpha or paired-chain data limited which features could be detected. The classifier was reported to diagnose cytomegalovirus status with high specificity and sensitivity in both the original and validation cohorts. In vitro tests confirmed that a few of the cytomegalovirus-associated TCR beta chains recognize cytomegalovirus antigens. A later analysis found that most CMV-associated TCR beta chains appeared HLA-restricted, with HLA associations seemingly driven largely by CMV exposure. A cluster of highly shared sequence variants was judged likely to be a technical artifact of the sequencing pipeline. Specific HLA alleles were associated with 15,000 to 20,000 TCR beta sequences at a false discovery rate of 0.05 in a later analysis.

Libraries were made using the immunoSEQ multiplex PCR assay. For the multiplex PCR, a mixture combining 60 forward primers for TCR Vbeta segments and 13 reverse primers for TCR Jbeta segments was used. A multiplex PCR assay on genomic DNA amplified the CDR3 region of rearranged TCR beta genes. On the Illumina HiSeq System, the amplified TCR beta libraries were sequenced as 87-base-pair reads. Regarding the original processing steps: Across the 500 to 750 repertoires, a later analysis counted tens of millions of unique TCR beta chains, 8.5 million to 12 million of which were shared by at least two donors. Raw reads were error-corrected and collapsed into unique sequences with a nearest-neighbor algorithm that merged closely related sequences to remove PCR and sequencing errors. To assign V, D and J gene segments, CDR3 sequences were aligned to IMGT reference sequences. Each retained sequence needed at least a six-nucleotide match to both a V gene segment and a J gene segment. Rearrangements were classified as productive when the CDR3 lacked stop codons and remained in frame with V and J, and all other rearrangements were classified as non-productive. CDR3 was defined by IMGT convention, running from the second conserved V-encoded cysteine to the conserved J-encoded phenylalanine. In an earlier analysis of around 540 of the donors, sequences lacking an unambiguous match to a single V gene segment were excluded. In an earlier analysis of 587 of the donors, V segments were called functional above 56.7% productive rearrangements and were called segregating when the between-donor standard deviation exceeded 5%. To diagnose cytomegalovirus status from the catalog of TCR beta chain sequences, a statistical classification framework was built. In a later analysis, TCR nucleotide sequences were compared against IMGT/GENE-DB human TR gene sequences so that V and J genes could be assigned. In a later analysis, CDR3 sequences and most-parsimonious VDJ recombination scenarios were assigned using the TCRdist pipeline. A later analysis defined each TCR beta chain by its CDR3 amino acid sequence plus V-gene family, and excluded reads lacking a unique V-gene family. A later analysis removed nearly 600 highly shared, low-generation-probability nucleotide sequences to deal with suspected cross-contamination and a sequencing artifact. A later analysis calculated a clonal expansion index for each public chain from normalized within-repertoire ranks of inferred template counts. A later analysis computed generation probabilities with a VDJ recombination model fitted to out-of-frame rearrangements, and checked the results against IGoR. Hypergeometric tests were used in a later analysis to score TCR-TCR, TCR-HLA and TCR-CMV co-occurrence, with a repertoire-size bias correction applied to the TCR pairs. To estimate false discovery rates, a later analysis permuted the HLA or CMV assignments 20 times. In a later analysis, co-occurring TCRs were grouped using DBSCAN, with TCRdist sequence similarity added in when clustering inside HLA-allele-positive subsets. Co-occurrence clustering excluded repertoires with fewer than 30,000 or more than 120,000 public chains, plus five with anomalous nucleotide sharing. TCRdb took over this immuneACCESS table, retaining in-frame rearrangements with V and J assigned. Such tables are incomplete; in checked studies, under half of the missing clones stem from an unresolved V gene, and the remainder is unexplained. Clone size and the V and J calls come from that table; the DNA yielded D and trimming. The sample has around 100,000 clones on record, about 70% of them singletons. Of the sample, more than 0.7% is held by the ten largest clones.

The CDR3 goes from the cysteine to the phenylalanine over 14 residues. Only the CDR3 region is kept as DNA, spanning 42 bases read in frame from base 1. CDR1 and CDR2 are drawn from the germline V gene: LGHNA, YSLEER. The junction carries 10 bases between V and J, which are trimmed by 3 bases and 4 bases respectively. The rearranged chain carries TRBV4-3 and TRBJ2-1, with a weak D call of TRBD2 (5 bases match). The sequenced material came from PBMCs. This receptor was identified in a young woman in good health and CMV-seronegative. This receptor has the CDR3 CASSQAGDYNEQFF. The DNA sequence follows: TGCGCCAGCAGCCAGGCCGGGGATTACAATGAGCAGTTCTTC.